The 31 T cell receptor beta chains reported below all come from one sample, sequenced in a study of CD8+ T cells in alopecia areata. Sequencing templates came from extracted RNA that was reverse transcribed into cDNA. Produced via immunoSEQ multiplex PCR; TCRdb's table is partial and in-frame only. The profile shows 150,000 to 250,000 clones, roughly three fifths of them singletons. The treatment is: oral pan-JAK inhibitor, 5-10 mg twice daily. Sequencing used CD4+ T cells sorted from blood, obtained at week 4, from a patient treated with tofacitinib. All receptors come from a human donor with alopecia areata.

The chain uses TRBV2 and TRBJ1-2, with D possibly TRBD1 on 6 matching bases. V was clipped by 7 bases and J by 4 bases, with 10 bases between them. Germline loops: CDR1 SNHLY, CDR2 FYNNEI. The CDR3 length is 12 residues. CDR3 DNA sequence: TGTGCCAGCACCGGACAGTTCTATGGCTACACCTTC. Residues: CASTGQFYGYTF. The full variable domain, with the rest looked up from reference TRBV2 and TRBJ1-2, is EPEVTQTPSHQVTQMGQEVILRCVPISNHLYFYWYRQILGQKVEFLVSFYNNEISEKSEIFDDQFSVERPDGSNFTLKIRSTKLEDSAMYFCASTGQFYGYTFGSGTRLTVV.

The sample holds a few counts of this clone. The chain employs TRBV19 and TRBJ2-1; no clear D gene. Looked up from germline, CDR1 is LNHDA and CDR2 is SQIVND (reference sequence). V was shortened by 5 bases and J by 4 bases, with 9 bases between the two germline ends. This CDR3 has 13 amino acids. The CDR3 loop is CASSQPGYNEQFF. Here the CDR3 DNA reads TGTGCCAGTAGTCAACCCGGTTACAATGAGCAGTTCTTC.

The V gene is TRBV29-1, the J gene TRBJ2-3; 8 nucleotides agree with TRBD1. V trimming: 7 bases; J trimming: 2 bases; junction bases outside the gene matches: 8. This CDR3 spans 14 amino acids. Germline V gives CDR1 SQVTM, CDR2 ANQGSEA. This chain's CDR3 is CSADRGNPTDTQYF. CDR3 DNA: TGCAGCGCTGACAGGGGAAACCCCACAGATACGCAGTATTTT.

The gene calls are TRBV29-1 and TRBJ1-6; D remains ambiguous. This CDR3 is built from 13 residues. Germline V CDR1 and CDR2: SQVTM, ANQGSEA. Trimming took 7 bases from V and 7 from J, leaving 14 bases between them. The CDR3 is CSAGEGLNSPLHF. In DNA form, the CDR3 reads TGCAGCGCCGGGGAAGGGCTCAATTCACCCCTCCACTTT.

The chain employs TRBV5-6 and TRBJ1-6; the D is unclear. The CDR3 runs to 14 residues. The V end was cut by 1 base, the J end by 9 bases, with 11 bases between. Germline V CDR1 and CDR2: SGHDT, YYEEEE. In DNA form, the CDR3 reads TGTGCCAGCAGCTTGAACGGGTTAGGTTCACCCCTCCACTTT. Translated, it gives CASSLNGLGSPLHF.

The V call is TRBV6-5, the J call TRBJ1-4; TRBD1 agrees at 7 bases. There are 15 residues in the CDR3. Germline values: CDR1 MNHEY, CDR2 SVGAGI. V shed 6 bases, J shed 7 bases, and the junction held 11 bases outside the gene matches. The CDR3 nucleotides read TGTGCCAGCAGACTCCTCGACAGGGAAGCTGAAAAACTGTTTTTT. Translated: CASRLLDREAEKLFF.

This chain links TRBV30 with TRBJ1-3; the D is unclear. V gave up 5 bases and J gave up 1 base, with 15 bases separating them. The CDR3 sequence is 15 residues long. Germline V lookup: CDR1 GTSNPN, CDR2 SVGIG (reference sequence). The CDR3 DNA reads as TGTGCCTGGTCTTACCTCGGCAATTCTGGAAACACCATATATTTT. This encodes CAWSYLGNSGNTIYF. Complete variable domain (other parts from reference TRBV30 and TRBJ1-3): SQTIHQWPATLVQPVGSPLSLECTVEGTSNPNLYWYRQAAGRGLQLLFYSVGIGQISSEVPQNLSASRPQDRQFILSSKKLLLSDSGFYLCAWSYLGNSGNTIYFGEGSWLTVV.

The V call is TRBV29-1, the J call TRBJ2-5; D is perhaps TRBD1 (5 bases). Germline CDR1 reads SQVTM; CDR2 reads ANQGSEA. The CDR3 loop spans 14 amino acids. The V and J ends lost 1 base and 0 bases respectively, with 9 bases between them. DNA of the CDR3: TGCAGCGTTGAAGTCATAGGGGACCAAGAGACCCAGTACTTC. Its protein product is CSVEVIGDQETQYF.

The table lists this clone with a count of one. The chain couples TRBV30 to TRBJ2-4; D perhaps matches TRBD1 (7 bases). The CDR3 runs to 14 residues. V lost 3 bases and J lost 6, with 15 bases in between. Germline lookup yields CDR1 GTSNPN and CDR2 SVGIG (reference sequence). CDR3 sequence reads: CAWRQGGRRNIQYF. The CDR3 coding sequence is TGTGCCTGGAGGCAGGGGGGTCGGAGAAACATTCAGTACTTC.

For this clone: Compared with germline, one end of the junction differs, possibly owing to a read error. V usage is TRBV2 and J usage is TRBJ2-1; the match to TRBD2 covers 8 bases. The germline V gene encodes CDR1 SNHLY and CDR2 FYNNEI. The CDR3 sequence is 16 residues long. CDR3 coding DNA: TGTGCCAGCAGTCAGGAGGGACTAGGAGGGTACATTGAGCAGTTCTTC. This sequence encodes CASSQEGLGGYIEQFF.

This clone was observed a few times. The chain couples TRBV28 to TRBJ1-5; D unclear. The CDR3 has 17 amino acids. The germline V gene encodes CDR1 MDHEN and CDR2 SYDVKM. V was clipped by 4 bases and J by 2 bases, with 18 bases between them. CDR3 DNA sequence: TGTGCCAGCAGTTATCCATCACACCGGCGGGGCAATCAGCCCCAGCATTTT. This codes for CASSYPSHRRGNQPQHF.

This clone was counted between two and nine times. This sequence joins TRBV28 and TRBJ2-3, with a possible D match to TRBD1 (6 bases). The CDR3 is made up of 12 amino acids. Germline loops: CDR1 MDHEN, CDR2 SYDVKM. The V gene lost 6 bases and the J gene lost 9 bases, with 13 bases spanning the gap. The DNA for the CDR3 is TGTGCCAGCAGCTACAGGGTTGACACGCAGTATTTT. This codes for CASSYRVDTQYF.

The V gene is TRBV15, the J gene TRBJ2-3; TRBD1 aligns across 7 bases. The CDR3 totals 16 residues. V shed 0 bases and J 6 bases; nucleotides not matched to a gene: 9. CDR1 LNHNV and CDR2 YYDKDF come from the germline V gene (reference sequence). The DNA for the CDR3 is TGTGCCACCAGCAGAGATCAGTACCAACAGGGGGATACGCAGTATTTT. Translated: CATSRDQYQQGDTQYF.

This clone has just one count. The V call is TRBV11-2, the J call TRBJ2-7; no clear D. V gave up 2 bases and J gave up 5 bases, with 7 bases separating them. CDR3 size: 12 residues. Germline values: CDR1 SGHAT, CDR2 FQNNGV. CDR3 in amino acids: CASSLSRDEQYF. In DNA form, the CDR3 reads TGTGCCAGCAGCTTAAGTAGGGACGAGCAGTACTTC.

This clone turned up a few times. This rearrangement joins TRBV30 to TRBJ2-5; tentative D call: TRBD1 (6 bases). The germline V gene has CDR1 GTSNPN and CDR2 SVGIG (reference sequence). This CDR3 contains 14 residues. V lost 4 bases and J 1 base, leaving 13 bases between the germline ends. The CDR3: CAWNKRGSQETQYF. CDR3 DNA: TGTGCCTGGAATAAGAGGGGGAGCCAAGAGACCCAGTACTTC.

This chain uses TRBV9 with TRBJ2-3; D is unclear. In germline, CDR1 is SGDLS, CDR2 YYNGEE. Trimming left V 0 bases short and J 4 bases short, with 3 bases between. The CDR3 totals 12 residues. The CDR3 loop is CASSVVADTQYF. The CDR3 coding sequence is TGTGCCAGCAGCGTAGTAGCAGATACGCAGTATTTT. Supplemented by reference TRBV9 and TRBJ2-3, the full variable domain reads DSGVTQTPKHLITATGQRVTLRCSPRSGDLSVYWYQQSLDQGLQFLIQYYNGEERAKGNILERFSAQQFPDLHSELNLSSLELGDSALYFCASSVVADTQYFGPGTRLTVL.

The rearrangement links TRBV30 to TRBJ2-1, with 7 bases lining up with TRBD2. The V segment lost 7 bases and the J segment 6 bases; nucleotides outside the gene matches: 9. The length of the CDR3 is 13 residues. CDR1 GTSNPN and CDR2 SVGIG come from the germline V gene (reference sequence). The CDR3 reads CASSRDYINEQFF. The CDR3 DNA follows: TGTGCCTCATCCCGGGACTATATCAATGAGCAGTTCTTC. Combining the CDR3 with reference TRBV30 and TRBJ2-1 gives the whole variable domain SQTIHQWPATLVQPVGSPLSLECTVEGTSNPNLYWYRQAAGRGLQLLFYSVGIGQISSEVPQNLSASRPQDRQFILSSKKLLLSDSGFYLCASSRDYINEQFFGPGTRLTVL.

The genes are TRBV29-1 and TRBJ2-7, with TRBD1 matching over 9 bases. The CDR3 runs 14 residues. Trimming removed 4 bases from V and 3 bases from J; junction bases left unmatched: 7. Germline V gene lookup returns CDR1 SQVTM and CDR2 ANQGSEA. CDR3 region: CSVGGQGLDYEQYF. The CDR3 bases are TGCAGCGTTGGGGGACAGGGTCTAGACTACGAGCAGTACTTC.

This chain links TRBV2 with TRBJ1-6; no clear D gene. Germline V gene sequence: CDR1 SNHLY, CDR2 FYNNEI. This CDR3 contains 15 residues. The germline V and J ends were trimmed by 6 bases and 5 bases, with 14 bases remaining between them. CDR3 residues: CASRGRAGDNSPLHF. CDR3 DNA: TGTGCCAGCAGAGGACGGGCAGGAGATAATTCACCCCTCCACTTT.

The V call is TRBV7-2, the J call TRBJ2-1; TRBD2 matches 15 bases. V shed 1 base and J 8 bases; nucleotides not matched to a gene: 3. CDR1 is SGHTA and CDR2 is FQGNSA in the germline V gene. The CDR3 length is 16 residues. The CDR3 loop is CASSLEGTSGGYEQFF. The CDR3 coding sequence is TGTGCCAGCAGCTTAGAGGGGACTAGCGGGGGGTATGAGCAGTTCTTC.

The rearrangement uses TRBV27 and TRBJ2-6; a possible D gene is TRBD1 (6 bases). This CDR3 region has 20 residues. CDR1 is MNHEY, CDR2 SMNVEV, per germline (reference sequence). Trimming took off 3 bases at V and 0 bases at J, with 21 bases between the two ends. CDR3 sequence: CASSLEATRQVLSGANVLTF. The CDR3 nucleotides read TGTGCCAGCAGTTTGGAGGCAACTCGACAGGTCCTCTCTGGGGCCAACGTCCTGACTTTC.

The CDR3 loop is CASSEQGLAGLLRLTQYF. CDR3 nucleotides: TGTGCCAGCAGTGAGCAAGGACTAGCGGGGTTGCTCAGGTTGACCCAGTACTTC. V gene TRBV2 combines with J gene TRBJ2-5; TRBD2 aligns across 12 bases. After removal of 3 bases from V and 7 bases from J, the junction contained 15 bases not matched to a gene. CDR3 length: 18 residues. Per germline, CDR1 SNHLY and CDR2 FYNNEI.

The chain employs TRBV5-1 and TRBJ2-7; D tentatively reads TRBD1 or TRBD2 (5 bases each). This CDR3 contains 15 residues. Germline CDR1 reads SGHRS; CDR2 reads YFSETQ. Between the trimmed V and J ends, which lost 1 base and 6 bases, there was a span of 17 bases. CDR3 nucleotides: TGCGCCAGCAGCTTGAGTGAGGGGCTTTCAACCGAGCAGTACTTC. As protein: CASSLSEGLSTEQYF.

V usage is TRBV7-2 and J usage is TRBJ2-1, with 10 bases matching TRBD2. Germline CDR1 is SGHTA and CDR2 is FQGNSA. Germline trimming cut 5 bases from V and 6 bases from J; bases unmatched to any gene: 10. The CDR3 spans 16 residues. This chain's CDR3 is CASSAQGQRGGNEQFF. The DNA for the CDR3 is TGTGCCAGCAGCGCCCAGGGCCAGCGGGGGGGCAATGAGCAGTTCTTC.

The chain carries TRBV30 and TRBJ2-1; tentatively, D is TRBD2 (6 bases). V shed 5 bases and J shed 8 bases, with 10 bases lying between them. The CDR3 is 11 amino acids. Germline CDR1 and CDR2: GTSNPN and SVGIG (reference sequence). CDR3 loop: CAWSTSYEQFF. DNA for the CDR3: TGTGCCTGGTCCACTAGCTATGAGCAGTTCTTC.

This clone was seen more than once but under ten times. V gene TRBV5-4 combines with J gene TRBJ2-2; 7 bases match TRBD1. The CDR3 length is 17 residues. Trimming at V came to 3 bases and at J to 7 bases, leaving 15 bases not matched to a gene. Germline V lookup: CDR1 SGHNT, CDR2 YYREEE (reference sequence). CDR3 in DNA: TGTGCCAGCAGCTATTGGACAGGAATCGTAGGTGGCGGGGAGCTGTTTTTT. Its translation: CASSYWTGIVGGGELFF.

The chain recombines TRBV5-1 with TRBJ1-1; D is unclear. The germline gives CDR1 SGHRS, CDR2 YFSETQ. This CDR3 has 15 amino acids. Trimming removed 3 bases at V and 0 bases at J, with 12 bases between. The chain's CDR3 is CASSSAVTLNTEAFF. CDR3 bases: TGCGCCAGCAGCTCCGCGGTCACCTTGAACACTGAAGCTTTCTTT. Supplemented by reference TRBV5-1 and TRBJ1-1, the full variable domain reads KAGVTQTPRYLIKTRGQQVTLSCSPISGHRSVSWYQQTPGQGLQFLFEYFSETQRNKGNFPGRFSGRQFSNSRSEMNVSTLELGDSALYLCASSSAVTLNTEAFFGQGTRLTVV.

The V call is TRBV30, the J call TRBJ1-2; no reliable D call. The CDR3 is made up of 12 amino acids. Germline values: CDR1 GTSNPN, CDR2 SVGIG (reference sequence). Trimming shortened V by 2 bases and J by 4 bases, and 8 bases separated the two germline ends. CDR3 nucleotide sequence: TGTGCCTGGAGTCCCGGCAGCTATGGCTACACCTTC. As protein: CAWSPGSYGYTF.

This sequence joins TRBV27 and TRBJ2-3; 8 positions agree with TRBD1. Germline V lookup: CDR1 MNHEY, CDR2 SMNVEV (reference sequence). The CDR3 is 16 residues long. Losses at the gene ends were 0 bases for V and 2 bases for J; bases not matched to a gene: 4. As DNA, the CDR3 is TGTGCCAGCAGTTTATCGGGACAGGCCATCACAGATACGCAGTATTTT. Residues: CASSLSGQAITDTQYF.

This rearrangement joins TRBV4-1 to TRBJ2-2; 9 bases match TRBD2. Germline CDR1 reads MGHRA; CDR2 reads YSYEKL. The CDR3 sequence is 15 residues long. V shed 8 bases, J shed 9 bases, and the junction held 13 bases outside the gene matches. CDR3 amino acids: CASGKGLAGTRELFF. The CDR3 bases are TGCGCCAGCGGGAAGGGGCTAGCGGGGACCCGGGAGCTGTTTTTT.

This clone has only a few counts. V and J are TRBV6-5 and TRBJ1-6; D is uncertain. The germline V and J ends were trimmed by 4 bases and 7 bases, with 5 bases remaining between them. The germline gives CDR1 MNHEY, CDR2 SVGAGI. This CDR3 spans 12 amino acids. The CDR3 spells CASSSGNSPLHF. For the CDR3, the DNA is TGTGCCAGCAGTTCAGGAAATTCACCCCTCCACTTT.